A selection of T cell receptor beta chains follows, all from one sample in a study of T-cell reconstitution after alpha-beta-depleted transplantation in children. From the PCR reads, TCRdb called clonotypes with MiXCR, one entry per CDR3 protein. The sample lists some 500,000 distinct CDR3 sequences; about a sixth were seen once. Sequencing used PBMCs from the stem cell graft donor, obtained from the stem cell graft. These receptors were taken from a human donor who donated a stem cell graft to a child with acute lymphoblastic leukemia. Both conserved end residues are part of each CDR3. D genes are given only for firm matches. For some rows the clone size is stated as once, few or many, or as a class when expanded; others skip it.

j_call: TRBJ2-7; cdr3_length: 14; d_call: NA; v_call: TRBV12-3/TRBV12-4; clone_size: few; cdr3_aa: CASSFKGSAYEQYF; cdr3_nt: TGTGCCAGCAGTTTTAAGGGCTCTGCCTACGAGCAGTACTTC
j_call: TRBJ2-3; cdr3_length: 14; d_call: NA; v_call: TRBV20-1; clone_size: NA; cdr3_aa: CSADTPQRTDTQYF; cdr3_nt: TGCAGTGCCGACACTCCACAGCGGACAGATACGCAGTATTTT
j_call: TRBJ2-3; cdr3_length: 15; d_call: NA; v_call: TRBV24-1; clone_size: NA; cdr3_aa: CATSDLRDDTDTQYF; cdr3_nt: TGTGCCACCAGTGATCTCAGGGATGACACAGATACGCAGTATTTT
j_call: TRBJ1-5; cdr3_length: 14; d_call: TRBD1; v_call: TRBV15; clone_size: NA; cdr3_aa: CATSRNRGNQPQHF; cdr3_nt: TGTGCCACCAGCAGAAACAGGGGGAATCAGCCCCAGCATTTT
j_call: TRBJ2-1; cdr3_length: 13; d_call: NA; v_call: TRBV27; clone_size: few; cdr3_aa: CASSFGGIHEQFF; cdr3_nt: TGTGCCAGCAGTTTCGGAGGAATCCATGAGCAGTTCTTC
j_call: TRBJ2-7; cdr3_length: 16; d_call: TRBD2; v_call: TRBV20-1; clone_size: few; cdr3_aa: CSASQGRETSGYEQYF; cdr3_nt: TGCAGTGCTAGCCAGGGAAGAGAGACTAGCGGTTACGAGCAGTACTTC
j_call: TRBJ2-2; cdr3_length: 19; d_call: TRBD2; v_call: TRBV12-3/TRBV12-4; clone_size: few; cdr3_aa: CASRITSVAGGPEGGELFF; cdr3_nt: TGTGCCAGCAGAATTACCTCCGTAGCGGGAGGGCCGGAGGGCGGGGAGCTGTTTTTT
j_call: TRBJ2-4; cdr3_length: 12; d_call: NA; v_call: TRBV5-1; clone_size: few; cdr3_aa: CASLGGQNIQYF; cdr3_nt: TGCGCCAGCCTGGGTGGCCAGAACATTCAGTACTTC
j_call: TRBJ2-7; cdr3_length: 14; d_call: NA; v_call: TRBV15; clone_size: few; cdr3_aa: CATSAGTPSYEQYF; cdr3_nt: TGTGCCACCAGCGCCGGGACCCCATCCTACGAGCAGTACTTC
j_call: TRBJ1-2; cdr3_length: 17; d_call: NA; v_call: TRBV7-8; clone_size: NA; cdr3_aa: CASSLDYRELWRYGYTF; cdr3_nt: TGTGCCAGCAGCTTAGATTACAGGGAATTGTGGCGCTATGGCTACACCTTC
j_call: TRBJ2-1; cdr3_length: 16; d_call: TRBD2; v_call: TRBV9; clone_size: NA; cdr3_aa: CASSVRQAGGYDEQFF; cdr3_nt: TGTGCCAGCAGCGTACGTCAGGCGGGGGGGTATGACGAGCAGTTCTTC
j_call: TRBJ2-1; cdr3_length: 17; d_call: NA; v_call: TRBV4-1; clone_size: NA; cdr3_aa: CASSQVPGTVSYNEQFF; cdr3_nt: TGCGCCAGCAGCCAAGTACCCGGGACTGTCTCCTACAATGAGCAGTTCTTC
j_call: TRBJ2-7; cdr3_length: 16; d_call: TRBD2; v_call: TRBV6-1; clone_size: NA; cdr3_aa: CASSEWASGSWDEQYF; cdr3_nt: TGTGCCAGCAGTGAATGGGCTAGCGGGAGTTGGGACGAGCAGTACTTC
j_call: TRBJ2-7; cdr3_length: 15; d_call: TRBD1; v_call: TRBV15; clone_size: few; cdr3_aa: CATSRLDRGGEGQYF; cdr3_nt: TGTGCCACCAGCAGGCTGGACAGGGGGGGAGAAGGGCAGTACTTC
j_call: TRBJ2-5; cdr3_length: 14; d_call: NA; v_call: TRBV15; clone_size: NA; cdr3_aa: CATSRGEGWETQYF; cdr3_nt: TGTGCCACCAGCAGAGGTGAGGGTTGGGAGACCCAGTACTTC
j_call: TRBJ1-2; cdr3_length: 16; d_call: TRBD1; v_call: TRBV4-1; clone_size: NA; cdr3_aa: CASSQRTGGSNYGYTF; cdr3_nt: TGCGCCAGCAGCCAGCGGACAGGGGGCAGTAACTATGGCTACACCTTC
j_call: TRBJ2-1; cdr3_length: 16; d_call: TRBD2; v_call: TRBV12-3/TRBV12-4; clone_size: NA; cdr3_aa: CASSLRLAGHGNEQFF; cdr3_nt: TGTGCCAGCAGTTTAAGACTAGCGGGACACGGGAATGAGCAGTTCTTC
j_call: TRBJ2-2; cdr3_length: 14; d_call: NA; v_call: TRBV20-1; clone_size: NA; cdr3_aa: CSAPRDPNTGELFF; cdr3_nt: TGCAGTGCTCCCCGGGACCCAAACACCGGGGAGCTGTTTTTT
j_call: TRBJ2-5; cdr3_length: 13; d_call: NA; v_call: TRBV10-3; clone_size: NA; cdr3_aa: CAISEQASEAQYF; cdr3_nt: TGTGCCATCAGTGAGCAGGCCAGCGAGGCCCAGTACTTC
j_call: TRBJ2-5; cdr3_length: 16; d_call: TRBD2; v_call: TRBV5-6; clone_size: NA; cdr3_aa: CASSLGGLVVSETQYF; cdr3_nt: TGTGCCAGCAGCTTAGGGGGACTAGTCGTTTCAGAGACCCAGTACTTC
j_call: TRBJ2-1; cdr3_length: 15; d_call: TRBD2; v_call: TRBV20-1; clone_size: NA; cdr3_aa: CSARDLERDRNEQFF; cdr3_nt: TGCAGTGCTAGAGATTTGGAGCGGGATAGGAATGAGCAGTTCTTC
j_call: TRBJ2-7; cdr3_length: 16; d_call: TRBD2; v_call: TRBV10-1; clone_size: few; cdr3_aa: CASSESEGGREYEQYF; cdr3_nt: TGCGCCAGCAGTGAGTCAGAGGGAGGGCGAGAATACGAGCAGTACTTC
j_call: TRBJ1-1; cdr3_length: 13; d_call: NA; v_call: TRBV5-6; clone_size: NA; cdr3_aa: CASSFQGSPEAFF; cdr3_nt: TGTGCCAGCAGCTTCCAGGGATCCCCTGAAGCTTTCTTT
j_call: TRBJ1-2; cdr3_length: 15; d_call: TRBD1; v_call: TRBV5-1; clone_size: NA; cdr3_aa: CASTVGQGVSYGYTF; cdr3_nt: TGCGCCAGCACGGTTGGACAGGGGGTGTCCTATGGCTACACCTTC
j_call: TRBJ2-5; cdr3_length: 15; d_call: NA; v_call: TRBV4-1; clone_size: NA; cdr3_aa: CATQVVPGIGETQYF; cdr3_nt: TGCGCCACCCAAGTGGTACCGGGTATCGGGGAGACCCAGTACTTC
j_call: TRBJ1-2; cdr3_length: 16; d_call: TRBD1; v_call: TRBV5-1; clone_size: NA; cdr3_aa: CASSLNFRDSPYGYTF; cdr3_nt: TGCGCCAGCAGCTTGAATTTCCGGGACAGCCCCTATGGCTACACCTTC
j_call: TRBJ2-3; cdr3_length: 18; d_call: NA; v_call: TRBV6-5; clone_size: NA; cdr3_aa: CASSYWGRSSGSTDTQYF; cdr3_nt: TGTGCCAGCAGTTACTGGGGGCGGAGTAGCGGGAGCACAGATACGCAGTATTTT
j_call: TRBJ1-1; cdr3_length: 14; d_call: NA; v_call: TRBV5-1; clone_size: NA; cdr3_aa: CASSLVSGGTEAFF; cdr3_nt: TGTGCCAGCAGCTTAGTTTCTGGGGGGACTGAAGCTTTCTTT
j_call: TRBJ2-7; cdr3_length: 17; d_call: TRBD2; v_call: TRBV4-1; clone_size: many; cdr3_aa: CASSQDYLAGGIHEQYF; cdr3_nt: TGCGCCAGCAGCCAAGATTATTTAGCGGGAGGGATCCACGAGCAGTACTTC
j_call: TRBJ1-2; cdr3_length: 12; d_call: NA; v_call: TRBV3-1; clone_size: NA; cdr3_aa: CASSERIYGYTF; cdr3_nt: TGTGCCAGCAGCGAGAGAATATATGGCTACACCTTC
j_call: TRBJ2-1; cdr3_length: 16; d_call: NA; v_call: TRBV11-2; clone_size: NA; cdr3_aa: CASSLQGAGGYNEQFF; cdr3_nt: TGTGCCAGCAGCCTGCAGGGAGCGGGTGGTTACAATGAGCAGTTCTTC
j_call: TRBJ2-1; cdr3_length: 14; d_call: NA; v_call: TRBV7-3; clone_size: NA; cdr3_aa: CASSRVDRNNEQFF; cdr3_nt: TGTGCCAGCAGTCGGGTGGACCGTAACAATGAGCAGTTCTTC
j_call: TRBJ2-1; cdr3_length: 16; d_call: TRBD2; v_call: TRBV25-1; clone_size: few; cdr3_aa: CASSELSSGRVNEQFF; cdr3_nt: TGTGCCAGCAGTGAGCTGTCTAGCGGGAGGGTCAATGAGCAGTTCTTC
j_call: TRBJ2-7; cdr3_length: 14; d_call: TRBD1; v_call: TRBV12-3/TRBV12-4; clone_size: many; cdr3_aa: CASSLRDSSYEQYF; cdr3_nt: TGTGCCAGCAGCCTCCGGGACAGCTCCTACGAGCAGTACTTC
j_call: TRBJ2-5; cdr3_length: 19; d_call: TRBD2; v_call: TRBV11-2; clone_size: few; cdr3_aa: CASSRWGPSSGREYETQYF; cdr3_nt: TGTGCCAGCAGCCGCTGGGGACCAAGCAGCGGGAGGGAGTATGAGACCCAGTACTTC
j_call: TRBJ2-7; cdr3_length: 12; d_call: TRBD2; v_call: TRBV20-1; clone_size: few; cdr3_aa: CSATRTSREQYF; cdr3_nt: TGCAGTGCTACCAGGACTAGCCGCGAGCAGTACTTC
j_call: TRBJ2-7; cdr3_length: 11; d_call: TRBD1; v_call: TRBV29-1; clone_size: NA; cdr3_aa: CSVRQGGEQYF; cdr3_nt: TGCAGCGTTAGACAGGGGGGCGAGCAGTACTTC
j_call: TRBJ2-7; cdr3_length: 15; d_call: TRBD1; v_call: TRBV12-3/TRBV12-4; clone_size: NA; cdr3_aa: CASSLIGTGNYEQYF; cdr3_nt: TGTGCCAGCAGTTTAATAGGGACAGGGAATTACGAGCAGTACTTC
j_call: TRBJ2-1; cdr3_length: 19; d_call: NA; v_call: TRBV27; clone_size: NA; cdr3_aa: CASSLLGSGGWGSYNEQFF; cdr3_nt: TGTGCCAGCAGTTTATTAGGGTCGGGGGGCTGGGGCTCCTACAATGAGCAGTTCTTC
j_call: TRBJ1-6; cdr3_length: 13; d_call: NA; v_call: TRBV4-1; clone_size: few; cdr3_aa: CASSHPDKLPLHF; cdr3_nt: TGCGCCAGCAGCCATCCGGACAAGTTGCCCCTCCACTTT
j_call: TRBJ2-7; cdr3_length: 14; d_call: NA; v_call: TRBV4-1; clone_size: NA; cdr3_aa: CASSQVPKNRVKYF; cdr3_nt: TGCGCCAGCAGCCAAGTTCCGAAAAACAGGGTTAAGTACTTC
j_call: TRBJ1-2; cdr3_length: 13; d_call: NA; v_call: TRBV28; clone_size: many; cdr3_aa: CASSLEGLYGYTF; cdr3_nt: TGTGCCAGCAGTTTAGAGGGCCTGTATGGCTACACCTTC
j_call: TRBJ1-2; cdr3_length: 12; d_call: NA; v_call: TRBV12-3/TRBV12-4; clone_size: many; cdr3_aa: CASSLRPAGYTF; cdr3_nt: TGTGCCAGCAGTCTACGACCTGCGGGCTACACCTTC
j_call: TRBJ2-7; cdr3_length: 14; d_call: NA; v_call: TRBV6-1; clone_size: few; cdr3_aa: CASSQLLARFEQYF; cdr3_nt: TGTGCCAGCAGCCAACTTCTGGCTCGGTTCGAGCAGTACTTC
j_call: TRBJ1-2; cdr3_length: 15; d_call: TRBD1; v_call: TRBV27; clone_size: NA; cdr3_aa: CASSTGTGGRFGYTF; cdr3_nt: TGTGCCAGCAGTACCGGGACAGGGGGAAGGTTTGGCTACACCTTC
j_call: TRBJ2-2; cdr3_length: 16; d_call: TRBD1; v_call: TRBV11-2; clone_size: few; cdr3_aa: CASSPRDRVTTGELFF; cdr3_nt: TGTGCCAGCAGCCCACGGGACAGGGTTACTACCGGGGAGCTGTTTTTT